This T cell receptor beta chain was obtained from a study of T cells after yellow fever vaccination (dated by TCRdb to between 2017 and 2020). General notes on the study: Libraries from fractions with low cell numbers were prepared with the SMART-Seq v4 Ultra Low Input RNA kit. Bulk TCR alpha and beta repertoires were sequenced longitudinally to track T-cell clones before and after primary and booster YFV17D yellow fever vaccination. Two healthy male donors, one aged 18 to 29 and one aged 30 to 40 years, made up the cohort. Blood was drawn at multiple timepoints before and after primary and secondary immunization, with bulk PBMC replicates and cell subsets isolated. The paper's findings and limits, for the study overall: Computational filtering was needed because FACS-sorted repertoires could contain abundant contaminating clonotypes from the bulk population. The secondary T-cell response was found to be weaker but faster than the primary response, with a peak reached on day 5 rather than on day 15. Only two donors were included in the study, so the extent to which the findings can be generalized is limited. A small share of clonotypes was detected in both CD4 and CD8 compartments, with the overlap likely arising from convergent recombination. After the booster, most clones that had expanded after primary vaccination were detected again (about 97% of CD4 and around nine tenths of CD8), suggesting broad maintenance of memory.

With respect to this clonotype: Which antigen it targets is not known. Nothing much larger sits one base from this clone, and base qualities are not available.

The germline V gene (reference sequence) supplies CDR1 LGHDT and CDR2 YNNKEL. Trimming at the junction amounts to 2 bases on V and 0 bases on J, and the germline ends lie 17 bases apart. The CDR3, from cysteine to phenylalanine, totals 17 residues. Kept here is only the CDR3 DNA, which spans 51 bases and is read in frame from base 1. This specimen's treatment or condition label, interpreted: live attenuated yellow fever vaccine strain. At each blood-draw timepoint, two biological replicates of bulk PBMCs were obtained. PBMCs were isolated from peripheral blood using a standard Ficoll-Paque protocol. TriZol was used to extract RNA from bulk PBMCs, CD4 and CD8 fractions, and dextramer-positive and dextramer-negative fractions. TCR cDNA was synthesized by 5'RACE template switching, which introduced a universal primer site and unique molecular identifiers. Priming of cDNA synthesis was performed from both the TCR alpha and TCR beta constant segments. Library amplification involved two PCR steps, and the second step added sample barcodes and sequencing adapters. Libraries were sequenced on Illumina HiSeq 2500 (2x100 bp) or NovaSeq (2x150 bp). The authors' pipeline ran thus. MIGEC was used to demultiplex reads and collapse the reads into UMI consensus sequences, and MiXCR was used for V(D)J alignment. Using edgeR on replicate PBMC samples, clonotypes were called vaccine-responding if FDR was below 0.01 and the log2 fold change was above 5 up to day 15. CD4 or CD8 identity was assigned to each bulk clonotype according to whether the clonotype was present at higher abundance in the sequenced CD4 repertoire or the sequenced CD8 repertoire. TCRdb trimmed the raw reads at Q25, called clones with MiXCR and kept productive beta chains. Every CDR3 protein is listed once, alongside the most common genes and DNA of its rows. The V and J calls here are based on TCRdb, not the publication. The sample table records roughly 500,000 distinct CDR3 sequences; 15% to 20% of these occur just once. Roughly 13% of the sample is taken by the ten largest.

The sample consisted of PBMCs, taken 15 days after the yellow fever booster vaccination. The chain is encoded by TRBV3-1 joined to TRBJ2-7; TRBD2 could be the D gene, as 6 bases match. The receptor was isolated from a man aged 25-40 years who received the YFV17D yellow fever vaccine. CDR3 protein: CASSQPPLAPSSYEQYF. The DNA is as follows: TGTGCCAGCAGCCAACCCCCTCTAGCGCCGAGCTCCTACGAGCAGTACTTC.